Detailed here is one T cell receptor beta chain. Some clones are missing from TCRdb's copy, which holds only in-frame ones; the method was immunoSEQ multiplex PCR. The sample carries roughly 120,000 clones, over 90% recorded once. These data come from a study of control samples from healthy donors and cancer patients. The CDR3 is 15 residues long. Trimming removed 0 bases from V and 3 bases from J, with 8 bases in between. Germline CDR1 reads SGHTA; CDR2 reads FQGTGA. Sequencing was carried out using blood. The sequence was collected from a man aged 25-45 years in good health. V usage is TRBV7-3 and J usage is TRBJ1-4; D unresolved. The CDR3: CASSLTRRSNEKLFF. The CDR3 DNA follows: TGTGCCAGCAGCTTAACGCGTCGATCTAATGAAAAACTGTTTTTT.